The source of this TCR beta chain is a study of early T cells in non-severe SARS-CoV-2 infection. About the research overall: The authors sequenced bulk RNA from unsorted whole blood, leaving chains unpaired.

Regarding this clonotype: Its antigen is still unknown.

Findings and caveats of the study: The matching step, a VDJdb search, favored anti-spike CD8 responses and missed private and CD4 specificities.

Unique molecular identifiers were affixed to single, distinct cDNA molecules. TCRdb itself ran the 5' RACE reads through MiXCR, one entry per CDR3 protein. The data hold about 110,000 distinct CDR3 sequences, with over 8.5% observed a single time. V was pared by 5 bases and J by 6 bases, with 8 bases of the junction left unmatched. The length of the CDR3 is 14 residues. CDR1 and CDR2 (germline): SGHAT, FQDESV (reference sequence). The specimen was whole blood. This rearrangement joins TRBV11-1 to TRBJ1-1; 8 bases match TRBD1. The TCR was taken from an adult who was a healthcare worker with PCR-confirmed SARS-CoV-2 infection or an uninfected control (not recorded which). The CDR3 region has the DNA TGTGCCAGCAGCCACGGACAGGGTATCGCTGAAGCTTTCTTT. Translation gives CASSHGQGIAEAFF.